Below are 18 T cell receptor beta chains sequenced from a single sample in a study of cytomegalovirus exposure and HLA in healthy donors. PCR amplification relied on 60 Vbeta primers (plus 13 Jbeta primers). Measured with immunoSEQ multiplex PCR; TCRdb has only the in-frame clones, and not every one. This sample has 140,000 or so clones; 82% occur once, and the top ten carry around 10%. What was sequenced was PBMCs. All receptors come from an older woman in good health and CMV-seropositive.

The V and J genes are TRBV18 and TRBJ2-7, with a weak D call TRBD1 (6 bases). CDR1 is KGHSH, CDR2 LQKENI, per germline. The CDR3 contains 15 residues. The V end lost 3 bases, the J end lost 1 base, and 13 bases lay between the germline ends. CDR3 DNA sequence: TGTGCCAGCTCACCGACCGGGACACCTTCCTACGAGCAGTACTTC. This codes for CASSPTGTPSYEQYF.

V usage is TRBV2 and J usage is TRBJ2-3; 14 bases match TRBD2. CDR3 length equals 16 residues. Trimming took 2 bases from V and 5 from J; bases not matched to a gene: 3. In germline, CDR1 is SNHLY, CDR2 FYNNEI. The CDR3 sequence is CASSENGLAGGDTQYF. For the CDR3, the DNA is TGTGCCAGCAGTGAAAATGGACTAGCGGGAGGAGATACGCAGTATTTT. Variable domain in full (rest from reference TRBV2 and TRBJ2-3): EPEVTQTPSHQVTQMGQEVILRCVPISNHLYFYWYRQILGQKVEFLVSFYNNEISEKSEIFDDQFSVERPDGSNFTLKIRSTKLEDSAMYFCASSENGLAGGDTQYFGPGTRLTVL.

The chain uses TRBV5-1 and TRBJ1-5; 7 bases fit TRBD1. CDR1 and CDR2 (germline): SGHRS, YFSETQ. The CDR3 runs 14 residues. The V segment lost 4 bases and the J segment 0 bases; nucleotides outside the gene matches: 1. CDR3 coding DNA: TGCGCCAGCAGCCGGGACAGTAGCAATCAGCCCCAGCATTTT. This translates into CASSRDSSNQPQHF. The whole variable domain, filled in from reference TRBV5-1 and TRBJ1-5, reads KAGVTQTPRYLIKTRGQQVTLSCSPISGHRSVSWYQQTPGQGLQFLFEYFSETQRNKGNFPGRFSGRQFSNSRSEMNVSTLELGDSALYLCASSRDSSNQPQHFGDGTRLSIL.

The V call is TRBV29-1, the J call TRBJ2-3; D call uncertain. V lost 8 bases, J lost 2 bases, and 14 bases lay in between. CDR1 and CDR2 (germline): SQVTM, ANQGSEA. CDR3 length: 13 amino acids. The chain's CDR3 is CSPRIADTDTQYF. CDR3 nucleotides: TGCAGCCCGCGGATCGCCGACACAGATACGCAGTATTTT.

This chain links TRBV10-2 with TRBJ2-1; TRBD2 matches 13 bases. Germline loops: CDR1 WSHSY, CDR2 SAAADI. This CDR3 region has 15 residues. V was pared by 7 bases and J by 8 bases, with 8 bases of the junction left unmatched. DNA of the CDR3: TGCGCCAGCAATTCACTAGCGGGAGGGGAAGATGAGCAGTTCTTC. Its translation: CASNSLAGGEDEQFF.

This CDR3 is CASSRVGGGVVQPQHF. The CDR3 DNA sequence: TGTGCCAGCAGCCGGGTGGGCGGAGGGGTGGTTCAGCCCCAGCATTTT. The chain is built from TRBV4-2 and TRBJ1-5; weak D call: TRBD1 (5 bases). V lost 4 bases, J lost 6 bases, and 19 bases lay in between. CDR1 and CDR2 from the germline V gene are LGHNA and YNFKEQ. The length of the CDR3 is 16 residues.

The chain uses TRBV6-5 and TRBJ2-7; a possible D gene is TRBD2 (6 bases). Trimming removed 10 bases from V and 0 bases from J, with 13 bases in between. Germline V CDR1 and CDR2: MNHEY, SVGAGI. The CDR3 spans 13 residues. CDR3 coding DNA: TGTGCCACCTCTCTCGGGAGCTCCTACGAGCAGTACTTC. It specifies CATSLGSSYEQYF.

The V and J genes are TRBV7-6 and TRBJ2-3, with 7 positions matching TRBD1. V lost 5 bases to trimming and J lost 2 bases; unmatched junction nucleotides: 13. CDR3 length equals 17 residues. Germline values: CDR1 SGHVS, CDR2 FNYEAQ. The CDR3 here is CASSLSERGRFTDTQYF. Written as DNA, the CDR3 is TGTGCCAGCAGCCTCTCGGAAAGGGGGCGGTTCACAGATACGCAGTATTTT.

The chain links TRBV6-1 to TRBJ2-3; 7 nucleotides align to TRBD2. The CDR3 runs 15 residues. The ends lost 2 bases at V and 8 bases at J; junction bases unmatched: 10. Per germline, CDR1 MNHNS and CDR2 SASEGT. The CDR3 loop reads CASSERGGREGTQYF. The CDR3 DNA sequence: TGTGCCAGCAGTGAACGGGGTGGTAGGGAGGGTACGCAGTATTTT.

V is TRBV15 and J is TRBJ2-7; tentative D call: TRBD2 (5 bases). Deletions cut 0 bases from V and 4 bases from J, with 7 bases between. The CDR3 is 13 residues long. Germline V gene data show CDR1 as LNHNV and CDR2 as YYDKDF (reference sequence). CDR3 coding DNA: TGTGCCACCAGCAGAGAAAGGACTTACGAGCAGTACTTC. This codes for CATSRERTYEQYF.

The chain joins TRBV7-6 to TRBJ2-5; TRBD1 agrees at 9 bases. Germline V gene sequence: CDR1 SGHVS, CDR2 FNYEAQ. This CDR3 is 18 amino acids long. The V and J ends lost 4 bases and 4 bases, in that order; junction bases with no gene match: 16. CDR3: CASSSLLLGQGGTETQYF. The DNA of the CDR3 is TGTGCCAGCAGCTCCCTTCTTTTGGGACAGGGAGGTACAGAGACCCAGTACTTC.

This clone has more than one count but fewer than ten. V gene TRBV6-1 combines with J gene TRBJ1-5; a weak D match, TRBD1 (5 bases). With 3 bases removed from V and 3 bases from J, the gap between germline ends came to 6 bases. The CDR3 consists of 13 residues. Germline lookup yields CDR1 MNHNS and CDR2 SASEGT. DNA for the CDR3: TGTGCCAGCAGTGAGGGGCCCAATCAGCCCCAGCATTTT. Translation gives CASSEGPNQPQHF.

This chain links TRBV7-2 with TRBJ2-2; a weak D match, TRBD1 (6 bases). The CDR3 consists of 14 residues. The germline gives CDR1 SGHTA, CDR2 FQGNSA. V was cut by 5 bases and J by 3 bases, with 10 bases left in between. CDR3 sequence: CASSRTDYTGELFF. The DNA for the CDR3 is TGTGCCAGCAGCCGGACAGACTACACCGGGGAGCTGTTTTTT.

The chain carries TRBV14 and TRBJ2-3; 9 nucleotides align to TRBD2. The V segment lost 3 bases and the J segment 6 bases; nucleotides outside the gene matches: 7. The CDR3 runs 15 residues. CDR1 and CDR2 from the germline V gene are SGHDN and FVKESK. CDR3 sequence: CASSHRSGRGDTQYF. The CDR3 DNA reads TGTGCCAGCAGCCACCGTAGCGGGAGAGGGGATACGCAGTATTTT.

CDR3: CASSRGTGGEKLFF. The CDR3 DNA sequence: TGCGCCAGCAGCCGGGGGACAGGGGGTGAAAAACTGTTTTTT. The chain joins TRBV4-1 to TRBJ1-4; 11 bases line up with TRBD1. Unmatched junction bases numbered 2, after V lost 4 bases and J lost 7 bases. CDR3 size: 14 residues. Germline CDR1 and CDR2: MGHRA and YSYEKL.

The CDR3 loop reads CASSVRPGGTGGAGTEAFF. The DNA of the CDR3 is TGTGCCAGCAGCGTGCGGCCCGGTGGGACAGGGGGCGCGGGCACTGAAGCTTTCTTT. The chain employs TRBV9 and TRBJ1-1, with 12 positions matching TRBD1. With V trimmed by 2 bases and J by 4 bases, 15 bases remained unmatched. Germline V lookup: CDR1 SGDLS, CDR2 YYNGEE. The length of the CDR3 is 19 residues.

This chain uses TRBV4-1 with TRBJ2-5, with 10 bases lining up with TRBD1. Germline assignment: CDR1 MGHRA and CDR2 YSYEKL. This CDR3 comprises 15 residues. J lost 1 base, V lost 6 bases, and 5 bases had no gene match. CDR3 bases: TGCGCCAGCAGTCGGACAGGGGGGAGCCAAGAGACCCAGTACTTC. Protein product: CASSRTGGSQETQYF.

In the case of this clone: The same CDR3 is also encoded by other DNA sequences in this sample. V gene TRBV7-9 combines with J gene TRBJ2-1; 14 bases agree with TRBD2. Trimming took 4 bases from V and 4 from J; bases not matched to a gene: 3. The CDR3 sequence is 16 residues long. Germline assignment: CDR1 SEHNR and CDR2 FQNEAQ (reference sequence). The DNA of the CDR3 is TGTGCCAGCAGCTCGGGACTAGCGGGAGCATACAATGAGCAGTTCTTC. Its protein is CASSSGLAGAYNEQFF.